A selection of T cell receptor beta chains follows, all from one sample in a study of vaccination effects on CD4 cells after COVID-19. The antigens of these receptors remain unknown. Sequenced by immunoSEQ multiplex PCR; TCRdb stores in-frame clones only, minus some. The data contain about 32,000 clones, around 70% of them seen just once; the ten biggest clones take up around 12%. This specimen consisted of CD4+ T cells from PBMCs cultured with HCoV-229E spike peptides, obtained after COVID-19 vaccination. These receptors all come from a human donor who received a COVID-19 vaccine. Each CDR3 is given with its conserved first and last residue. A D gene is named only where the DNA matches it firmly. Where a row states a size, it is once, few, many or the class of an expanded clone; other rows omit it.

v_gene: TRBV5-6; j_gene: TRBJ2-7; abundance: -; d_gene: -; CDR3nt: TGTGCCAGCAGCCGATTGACAGGATATTTCTCCTACGAGCAGTACTTC; CDR3aa: CASSRLTGYFSYEQYF
v_gene: TRBV1; j_gene: TRBJ2-5; abundance: -; d_gene: -; CDR3nt: TGCACCAGCAGCCGCCCTCTAGCGCAAGAGACCCAGTACTTC; CDR3aa: CTSSRPLAQETQYF
v_gene: TRBV6-5; j_gene: TRBJ1-1; abundance: -; d_gene: -; CDR3nt: TGTGCCAGCAGTTACGGGGGGGCCGGCGCTGAAGCTTTCTTT; CDR3aa: CASSYGGAGAEAFF
v_gene: TRBV4-1; j_gene: TRBJ1-6; abundance: -; d_gene: -; CDR3nt: TGCGCCAGCAGCCAAGGACGGGGATCACCCCTCCACTTT; CDR3aa: CASSQGRGSPLHF
v_gene: TRBV6-5; j_gene: TRBJ2-7; abundance: -; d_gene: -; CDR3nt: TGTGCCAGCAGGTCCCGGAGGGGGGGCCTCAGGAAGCAGTACTTC; CDR3aa: CASRSRRGGLRKQYF
v_gene: TRBV19; j_gene: TRBJ2-7; abundance: -; d_gene: TRBD2; CDR3nt: TGTGCCAGTAGTACCGGGACTAGCGCATTCTACGAGCAGTACTTC; CDR3aa: CASSTGTSAFYEQYF
v_gene: TRBV19; j_gene: TRBJ1-1; abundance: -; d_gene: -; CDR3nt: TGTGCCAGTAGTATCTGGGGAGACGAAGCTTTCTTT; CDR3aa: CASSIWGDEAFF
v_gene: TRBV4-1; j_gene: TRBJ2-1; abundance: -; d_gene: -; CDR3nt: TGCGCCAGCAGCCAAGGACGATTCGCTCGGGGCTCCTACAATGAGCAGTTCTTC; CDR3aa: CASSQGRFARGSYNEQFF
v_gene: TRBV5-1; j_gene: TRBJ1-6; abundance: -; d_gene: -; CDR3nt: TGCGCCAGCAGCTTTCAGGGGTATAGTAATTCACCCCTCCACTTT; CDR3aa: CASSFQGYSNSPLHF
v_gene: TRBV18; j_gene: TRBJ1-1; abundance: medium-sized; d_gene: -; CDR3nt: TGTGCCAGCTCACCATCGGGAATGAACACTGAAGCTTTCTTT; CDR3aa: CASSPSGMNTEAFF
v_gene: TRBV6-5; j_gene: TRBJ2-4; abundance: -; d_gene: -; CDR3nt: TGTGCCAGCAGCTCCCCGGCAGGGCGAAACATTCAGTACTTC; CDR3aa: CASSSPAGRNIQYF
v_gene: TRBV4-2; j_gene: TRBJ2-3; abundance: -; d_gene: -; CDR3nt: TGTGCCAGCAGCCCCCGGGACCGGGCAGATACGCAGTATTTT; CDR3aa: CASSPRDRADTQYF
v_gene: TRBV6-5; j_gene: TRBJ1-4; abundance: -; d_gene: -; CDR3nt: TGTGCCAGCAGAATGGACGGGACGAATGAAAAACTGTTTTTT; CDR3aa: CASRMDGTNEKLFF
v_gene: TRBV5-1; j_gene: TRBJ2-5; abundance: once; d_gene: TRBD2; CDR3nt: TGCGCCAGCAGCTTGTGGGCGGGGGGGCAAGAGACCCAGTACTTC; CDR3aa: CASSLWAGGQETQYF
v_gene: TRBV10-3; j_gene: TRBJ1-3; abundance: -; d_gene: TRBD1; CDR3nt: TGTGCCATCAGATCGACAGGGGGCGATATCTCTGGAAACACCATATATTTT; CDR3aa: CAIRSTGGDISGNTIYF
v_gene: TRBV4-1; j_gene: TRBJ1-5; abundance: -; d_gene: TRBD1; CDR3nt: TGCGCCAGCAGCCTCAGACAGGGCGCGGATCAGCCCCAGCATTTT; CDR3aa: CASSLRQGADQPQHF
v_gene: TRBV5-1; j_gene: TRBJ1-1; abundance: few; d_gene: -; CDR3nt: TGCGCCAGCAGCGTACAGGCGGGGAACACTGAAGCTTTCTTT; CDR3aa: CASSVQAGNTEAFF
v_gene: TRBV3-1/TRBV3-2; j_gene: TRBJ1-1; abundance: few; d_gene: TRBD1; CDR3nt: TGTGCCAGCAGCCAAGTGCTACAGGGGGAAGCTTTCTTT; CDR3aa: CASSQVLQGEAFF
v_gene: TRBV7-9; j_gene: TRBJ1-1; abundance: few; d_gene: -; CDR3nt: TGTGCCAGCAGCCATCGCGGGGGGTTGCGGGGGAACACTGAAGCTTTCTTT; CDR3aa: CASSHRGGLRGNTEAFF
v_gene: TRBV4-1; j_gene: TRBJ2-7; abundance: -; d_gene: -; CDR3nt: TGCGCCAGCAGCCAAGATTCCTCAGGGCACTCCTACGAGCAGTACTTC; CDR3aa: CASSQDSSGHSYEQYF
v_gene: TRBV24-1; j_gene: TRBJ2-5; abundance: -; d_gene: TRBD1; CDR3nt: TGTGCCACCAGTGAAAACAGGGGGCTTGAGACCCAGTACTTC; CDR3aa: CATSENRGLETQYF
v_gene: TRBV5-5; j_gene: TRBJ1-5; abundance: few; d_gene: -; CDR3nt: TGTGCCAGCAGCTTGATGTCCGAGAACAATCAGCCCCAGCATTTT; CDR3aa: CASSLMSENNQPQHF
v_gene: TRBV6-2/TRBV6-3; j_gene: TRBJ1-5; abundance: once; d_gene: -; CDR3nt: TGTGCCAGCAGTACATATAATCAGCCCCAGCATTTT; CDR3aa: CASSTYNQPQHF
v_gene: TRBV3-1/TRBV3-2; j_gene: TRBJ2-1; abundance: -; d_gene: -; CDR3nt: TGTGCCAGCAGCCAAGGAGGGTCAGGGAATGAGCAGTTCTTC; CDR3aa: CASSQGGSGNEQFF
v_gene: TRBV7-8; j_gene: TRBJ1-5; abundance: -; d_gene: -; CDR3nt: TGTGCCAGCAGCTTAGCGGGGGATAGCAATCAGCCCCAGCATTTT; CDR3aa: CASSLAGDSNQPQHF
v_gene: TRBV5-6; j_gene: TRBJ2-5; abundance: -; d_gene: -; CDR3nt: TGTGCCAGCAGCTTGCCTCGGACGAGTGGAACCCAGTACTTC; CDR3aa: CASSLPRTSGTQYF
v_gene: TRBV12-3/TRBV12-4; j_gene: TRBJ2-7; abundance: -; d_gene: TRBD1; CDR3nt: TGTGCCAGCAGTCGGGACAGGGGGTCCGAGCAGTACTTC; CDR3aa: CASSRDRGSEQYF
v_gene: TRBV11-3; j_gene: TRBJ1-3; abundance: -; d_gene: -; CDR3nt: TGTGCCAGCAGCTCGGACAGCAACTCTGGAAACACCATATATTTT; CDR3aa: CASSSDSNSGNTIYF
v_gene: TRBV7-8; j_gene: TRBJ2-1; abundance: -; d_gene: TRBD2; CDR3nt: TGTGCCAGCAGCGCTAATACCCCATTAGCGGGGGGGCCCTACAATGAGCAGTTCTTC; CDR3aa: CASSANTPLAGGPYNEQFF
v_gene: TRBV28; j_gene: TRBJ1-4; abundance: -; d_gene: -; CDR3nt: TGTGCCAGCAGCCGGCCCCCTAATGAAAAACTGTTTTTT; CDR3aa: CASSRPPNEKLFF
v_gene: TRBV4-2; j_gene: TRBJ2-3; abundance: few; d_gene: -; CDR3nt: TGTGCCAGCAGCCAAGAGGCCCAGGCAGATACGCAGTATTTT; CDR3aa: CASSQEAQADTQYF
v_gene: TRBV11-2; j_gene: TRBJ2-7; abundance: -; d_gene: -; CDR3nt: TGTGCCAGCAGCTTAGTAACACGAACCGAGCAGTACTTC; CDR3aa: CASSLVTRTEQYF
v_gene: TRBV10-3; j_gene: TRBJ2-1; abundance: -; d_gene: TRBD2; CDR3nt: TGTGCCATCAGTGAGAAGAGAAAAGCGGGGGGGCTCAACAATGAGCAGTTCTTC; CDR3aa: CAISEKRKAGGLNNEQFF
v_gene: TRBV27; j_gene: TRBJ2-1; abundance: once; d_gene: -; CDR3nt: TGTGCCAGCAGTTTTGGGCGGTACAATGAGCAGTTCTTC; CDR3aa: CASSFGRYNEQFF
v_gene: TRBV5-4; j_gene: TRBJ2-1; abundance: few; d_gene: -; CDR3nt: TGTGCCAGCAGCCGGGGGCCTAACGGGTACAATGAGCAGTTCTTC; CDR3aa: CASSRGPNGYNEQFF
v_gene: TRBV19; j_gene: TRBJ1-2; abundance: -; d_gene: TRBD1; CDR3nt: TGTGCCAGTAGTTCCGGGACAGCGTTCTATGGCTACACCTTC; CDR3aa: CASSSGTAFYGYTF
v_gene: TRBV2; j_gene: TRBJ1-1; abundance: hyperexpanded; d_gene: -; CDR3nt: TGTGCCACAAAACAGCAGGGAGATTGGACTGAAGCTTTCTTT; CDR3aa: CATKQQGDWTEAFF
v_gene: TRBV11-2; j_gene: TRBJ2-7; abundance: -; d_gene: -; CDR3nt: TGTGCCAGCAGCAGGTCTGGGGGGAGCTCCTACGAGCAGTACTTC; CDR3aa: CASSRSGGSSYEQYF
v_gene: TRBV18; j_gene: TRBJ2-2; abundance: -; d_gene: TRBD1; CDR3nt: TGTGCCAGCTCCCGAAGACAGGGGCGAGGCACCGGGGAGCTGTTTTTT; CDR3aa: CASSRRQGRGTGELFF
v_gene: TRBV5-1; j_gene: TRBJ2-7; abundance: -; d_gene: -; CDR3nt: TGCGCCAGCAGCTTGGGACCCCCAACAGGTTCGAGCTCCTACGAGCAGTACTTC; CDR3aa: CASSLGPPTGSSSYEQYF
v_gene: TRBV6-5; j_gene: TRBJ1-1; abundance: few; d_gene: -; CDR3nt: TGTGCCAGCACCGCTTCGGACACTGAAGCTTTCTTT; CDR3aa: CASTASDTEAFF
v_gene: TRBV6-1; j_gene: TRBJ2-3; abundance: -; d_gene: -; CDR3nt: TGTGCCAGCAGTGAAAGGGCGACTAGCACAGATACGCAGTATTTT; CDR3aa: CASSERATSTDTQYF
v_gene: TRBV4-1; j_gene: TRBJ1-1; abundance: few; d_gene: -; CDR3nt: TGCGCCAGCAGCCAAGTTGGGGCTGTGGCGCGAGGAGCTTTCTTT; CDR3aa: CASSQVGAVARGAFF
v_gene: TRBV15; j_gene: TRBJ2-7; abundance: once; d_gene: -; CDR3nt: TGTGCCACCAGCAGAGAGACTCATGGAACCTACGAGCAGTACTTC; CDR3aa: CATSRETHGTYEQYF
v_gene: TRBV9; j_gene: TRBJ2-3; abundance: -; d_gene: TRBD2; CDR3nt: TGTGCCAGCAGCCTCCGACTAGCGGGAGGGCTCTCTACAGATACGCAGTATTTT; CDR3aa: CASSLRLAGGLSTDTQYF
v_gene: TRBV7-9; j_gene: TRBJ2-1; abundance: -; d_gene: -; CDR3nt: TGTGCCAGCACCGACGATCCTACAGGGTTGTCGTTCTTC; CDR3aa: CASTDDPTGLSFF
v_gene: TRBV10-3; j_gene: TRBJ1-5; abundance: -; d_gene: -; CDR3nt: TGTGCCATCTCCCAGGATAATCAGCCCCAGCATTTT; CDR3aa: CAISQDNQPQHF
v_gene: TRBV30; j_gene: TRBJ1-4; abundance: -; d_gene: -; CDR3nt: TGTGCCTGGAGTGCAGGCGTAGGAGTGTTTTTT; CDR3aa: CAWSAGVGVFF
v_gene: TRBV11-3; j_gene: TRBJ2-2; abundance: -; d_gene: -; CDR3nt: TGTGCCAGCAGCTTAAGAGACAGAGACACCGGGGAGCTGTTTTTT; CDR3aa: CASSLRDRDTGELFF
v_gene: TRBV5-1; j_gene: TRBJ1-2; abundance: few; d_gene: TRBD1; CDR3nt: TGCGCCAGCACCCCCAATTCAGGGGGTGAGGGTGGCTACACCTTC; CDR3aa: CASTPNSGGEGGYTF
v_gene: TRBV11-2; j_gene: TRBJ1-5; abundance: -; d_gene: -; CDR3nt: TGTGCCAGCAGCGAAAATCTAGGTGGCAATCAGCCCCAGCATTTT; CDR3aa: CASSENLGGNQPQHF
v_gene: TRBV20-1; j_gene: TRBJ1-3; abundance: -; d_gene: -; CDR3nt: TGCAGTGCGCGGTCTGGAAACACCATATATTTT; CDR3aa: CSARSGNTIYF
v_gene: TRBV27; j_gene: TRBJ1-2; abundance: few; d_gene: -; CDR3nt: TGTGCCAGCAGTTTATCGAGGGATATCTATGGCTACACCTTC; CDR3aa: CASSLSRDIYGYTF